Each of the 10 T cell receptor beta chains below was sequenced from the same sample in a study of T-cell memory formation after mild COVID-19. MiXCR was run by TCRdb on the 5' RACE reads, yielding one entry per CDR3 protein. Of roughly 89,000 distinct CDR3 sequences listed, around 16% are singletons. Material: PBMCs or a T cell subset sorted from them (not recorded which). These receptors were collected from a young man who had mild COVID-19 (a few samples of this study predate the infection). Cell type and time point are not known.

A few counts support this clonotype. The gene calls are TRBV7-9 and TRBJ1-5, with D maybe TRBD1 (5 bases). The CDR3 covers 15 residues. Trimming left V 6 bases short and J 5 bases short, with 17 bases between. The germline CDR1 and CDR2 sequences are SEHNR and FQNEAQ (reference sequence). Here the CDR3 reads CASSLGWGEDQPQHF. CDR3 nucleotides: TGTGCCAGCAGTCTAGGATGGGGGGAAGATCAGCCCCAGCATTTT.

This clonotype was recorded at least ten times. The chain combines TRBV7-9 with TRBJ2-3; D remains unclear. V lost 5 bases to trimming and J lost 2 bases, with 14 bases between them. This CDR3 contains 15 residues. CDR1 is SEHNR, CDR2 FQNEAQ, per germline (reference sequence). The CDR3 loop is CASSPQADLTDTQYF. The CDR3 DNA is TGTGCCAGCAGCCCCCAAGCCGACCTCACAGATACGCAGTATTTT.

This rearrangement joins TRBV9 to TRBJ2-7, with D perhaps TRBD1 or TRBD2 (5 bases each). There are 14 residues in the CDR3. Trimming removed 4 bases from V and 0 bases from J, with 11 bases in between. Germline V gives CDR1 SGDLS, CDR2 YYNGEE. CDR3 coding DNA: TGTGCCAGCAGCATCGGGGCCAGCTCCTACGAGCAGTACTTC. This codes for CASSIGASSYEQYF.

This chain links TRBV9 with TRBJ2-1, with D perhaps matching TRBD2 (6 bases). Trimming took 0 bases from V and 8 from J, leaving 15 bases between them. CDR1 is SGDLS, CDR2 YYNGEE, per germline. The CDR3 has 15 amino acids. CDR3 residues: CASSVVIADGYEQFF. The CDR3 DNA is TGTGCCAGCAGCGTAGTGATAGCGGATGGTTATGAGCAGTTCTTC. Full variable domain (rest looked up from reference TRBV9 and TRBJ2-1): DSGVTQTPKHLITATGQRVTLRCSPRSGDLSVYWYQQSLDQGLQFLIQYYNGEERAKGNILERFSAQQFPDLHSELNLSSLELGDSALYFCASSVVIADGYEQFFGPGTRLTVL.

This clonotype was counted only a few times. The V gene is TRBV7-9, the J gene TRBJ1-2; maybe TRBD1 (6 bases). Germline V CDR1 and CDR2: SEHNR, FQNEAQ (reference sequence). The CDR3 totals 15 residues. The V end lost 3 bases, the J end lost 4 bases, and 15 bases lay between the germline ends. CDR3 amino acids: CASSFQGLGAYGYTF. The CDR3 nucleotides are TGTGCCAGCAGCTTCCAGGGGTTGGGGGCCTATGGCTACACCTTC.

This clonotype turned up a few times. The V call is TRBV7-9, the J call TRBJ1-1, with D possibly matching TRBD1 (5 bases). The CDR3 length is 16 residues. Trimming left V 4 bases short and J 1 base short, with 16 bases between. Germline V gives CDR1 SEHNR, CDR2 FQNEAQ (reference sequence). This CDR3 is CASSSPRRGKNTEAFF. The CDR3 nucleotides read TGTGCCAGCAGCTCACCCCGGCGGGGGAAGAACACTGAAGCTTTCTTT.

In this sample, this clonotype turned up a few times. CDR3 in amino acids: CASSLDAGFTEAFF. The CDR3 DNA reads as TGTGCCAGCAGCTTAGATGCAGGGTTCACTGAAGCTTTCTTT. The genes are TRBV11-2 and TRBJ1-1; D is perhaps TRBD1 (5 bases). Germline V CDR1 and CDR2: SGHAT, FQNNGV. V was trimmed by 0 bases and J by 4 bases, leaving 9 bases between them. This CDR3 is 14 amino acids long. The complete variable domain, with remaining parts taken from reference TRBV11-2 and TRBJ1-1, reads EAGVAQSPRYKIIEKRQSVAFWCNPISGHATLYWYQQILGQGPKLLIQFQNNGVVDDSQLPKDRFSAERLKGVDSTLKIQPAKLEDSAVYLCASSLDAGFTEAFFGQGTRLTVV.

This clonotype has just a few counts. This chain uses TRBV3-1 with TRBJ2-2; 11 positions agree with TRBD2. CDR1 and CDR2 (germline): LGHDT, YNNKEL (reference sequence). V was clipped by 4 bases and J by 4 bases; unmatched bases: 17. This CDR3 region has 20 residues. DNA of the CDR3: TGTGCCAGCAGCCCGCATGGAGGGCTAGCGGGGGGCTCGAGCACCGGGGAGCTGTTTTTT. It specifies CASSPHGGLAGGSSTGELFF.

This clonotype has more than one count but fewer than ten. In DNA form, the CDR3 reads TGTGCCAGCAGTTTTACAGGGGGCTATGGCTACACCTTC. Its protein product is CASSFTGGYGYTF. The chain recombines TRBV12-3 or TRBV12-4 with TRBJ1-2; TRBD1 matches 8 bases. The CDR3 runs to 13 residues. The V gene end was trimmed by 3 bases and the J gene end by 4 bases; junction bases not matched to a gene: 1.

This chain joins TRBV7-6 and TRBJ2-1; D could derive from TRBD1 or TRBD2 (5 bases each). The germline V gene has CDR1 SGHVS and CDR2 FNYEAQ. This CDR3 contains 16 residues. The V end was cut by 2 bases, the J end by 0 bases, with 11 bases between. CDR3 nucleotide sequence: TGTGCCAGCAGCTTATCCGGGGCCAACTCCTACAATGAGCAGTTCTTC. Amino acid sequence: CASSLSGANSYNEQFF.